Sequencing of this TCR beta chain was carried out in a study of spatial heterogeneity in lung cancer. The sample's time point: sample taken at primary tumor resection. The authors sequenced whole RNA from tumor, nontumor lung or frozen PBMC without sorting. TCRdb recomputed calls from the 5' RACE reads with MiXCR, one row per CDR3 protein. The repertoire consists of tens of thousands of distinct CDR3 sequences, with more than 5% occurring once and the leading ten covering 30% to 35%. The germline CDR1 and CDR2 sequences are SQVTM and ANQGSEA. The length of the CDR3 is 12 residues. V was pared by 7 bases and J by 1 base, with 1 base of the junction left unmatched. This clonotype was counted many times.

The sequence was obtained from a male donor with early-stage non-small cell lung cancer. The sequences come from PBMCs, collected at surgery. The chain couples TRBV29-1 to TRBJ2-1; 7 positions agree with TRBD2. As DNA, the CDR3 is TGCAGCGCCGGGGGGTCCTACAATGAGCAGTTCTTC. Translated, it gives CSAGGSYNEQFF.